Each of the 3 T cell receptor beta chains below was sequenced from the same sample in a study of blood T cell repertoires in COVID-19. Profiled with immunoSEQ multiplex PCR; TCRdb holds only in-frame clones, not every one. The profile shows approximately 38,000 clones, 80% to 90% of them singletons. Sequencing was done on a sample of peripheral blood. The receptors stem from a man in his fifties or sixties with active or convalescent COVID-19.

The genes are TRBV5-1 and TRBJ1-1; perhaps TRBD1 as D (5 bases). Trimming shortened V by 0 bases and J by 3 bases, and 6 bases separated the two germline ends. Germline-derived CDR1 and CDR2 are SGHRS and YFSETQ. The CDR3 contains 13 residues. The CDR3 protein is CASSLDRYTEAFF. The CDR3 nucleotides read TGCGCCAGCAGCTTGGACAGGTACACTGAAGCTTTCTTT. The full variable domain, in which reference TRBV5-1 and TRBJ1-1 provide the parts outside the CDR3, is KAGVTQTPRYLIKTRGQQVTLSCSPISGHRSVSWYQQTPGQGLQFLFEYFSETQRNKGNFPGRFSGRQFSNSRSEMNVSTLELGDSALYLCASSLDRYTEAFFGQGTRLTVV.

The chain links TRBV7-3 to TRBJ1-6; D gene unclear. The CDR3 covers 13 residues. Germline loops: CDR1 SGHTA, CDR2 FQGTGA. V was pared by 4 bases and J by 7 bases, with 8 bases between. In nucleotides, the CDR3 is TGTGCCAGCAGCTATGACATAAATTCACCCCTCCACTTT. Amino acids: CASSYDINSPLHF.

The rearrangement joins TRBV12-3 or TRBV12-4 to TRBJ1-5, with D possibly being TRBD1 (6 bases). The CDR3 runs to 13 residues. With 7 bases removed from V and 1 base from J, the gap between germline ends came to 8 bases. This CDR3 reads CASTGQSNQPQHF. The CDR3 coding sequence is TGTGCCAGCACGGGACAAAGCAATCAGCCCCAGCATTTT.